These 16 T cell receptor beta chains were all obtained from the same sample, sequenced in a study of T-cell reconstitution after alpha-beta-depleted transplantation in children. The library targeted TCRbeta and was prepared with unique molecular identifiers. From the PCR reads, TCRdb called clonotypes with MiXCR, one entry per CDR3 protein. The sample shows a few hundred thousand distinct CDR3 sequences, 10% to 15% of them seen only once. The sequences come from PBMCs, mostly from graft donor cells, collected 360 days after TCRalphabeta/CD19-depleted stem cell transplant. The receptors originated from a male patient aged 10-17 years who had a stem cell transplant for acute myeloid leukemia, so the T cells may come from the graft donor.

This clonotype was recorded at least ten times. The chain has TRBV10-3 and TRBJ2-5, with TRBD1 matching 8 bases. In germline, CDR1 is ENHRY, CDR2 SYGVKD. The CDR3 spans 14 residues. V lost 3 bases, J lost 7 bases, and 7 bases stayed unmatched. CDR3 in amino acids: CAISESRGQGTQYF. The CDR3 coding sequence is TGTGCCATCAGTGAATCCAGGGGGCAGGGGACCCAGTACTTC.

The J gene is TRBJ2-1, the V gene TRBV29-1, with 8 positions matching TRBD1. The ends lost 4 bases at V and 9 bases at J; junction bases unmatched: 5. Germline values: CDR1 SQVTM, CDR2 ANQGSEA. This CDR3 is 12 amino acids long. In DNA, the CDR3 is TGCAGCGTTGTCTCACAGGGGGGTGAGCAGTTCTTC. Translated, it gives CSVVSQGGEQFF.

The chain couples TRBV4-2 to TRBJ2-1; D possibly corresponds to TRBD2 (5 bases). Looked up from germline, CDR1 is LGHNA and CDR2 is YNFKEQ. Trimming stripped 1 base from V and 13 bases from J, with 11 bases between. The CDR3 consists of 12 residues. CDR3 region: CASSQGERLQFF. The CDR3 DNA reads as TGTGCCAGCAGCCAAGGGGAGCGCCTCCAGTTCTTC.

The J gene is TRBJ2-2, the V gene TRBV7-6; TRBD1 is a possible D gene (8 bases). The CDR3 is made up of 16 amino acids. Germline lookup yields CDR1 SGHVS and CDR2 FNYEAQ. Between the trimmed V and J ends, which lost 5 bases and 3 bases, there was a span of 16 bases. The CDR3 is CASSQTGGGYTGELFF. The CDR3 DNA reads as TGTGCCAGCAGCCAAACAGGGGGGGGATACACCGGGGAGCTGTTTTTT.

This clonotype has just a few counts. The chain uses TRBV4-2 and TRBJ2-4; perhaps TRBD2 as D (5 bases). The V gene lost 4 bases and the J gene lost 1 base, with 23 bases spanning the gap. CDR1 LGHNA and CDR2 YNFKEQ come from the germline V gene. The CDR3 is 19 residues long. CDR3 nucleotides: TGTGCCAGCAGCCCCCCCCTCCGGGATCCTCGACTGGCCAAAAACATTCAGTACTTC. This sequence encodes CASSPPLRDPRLAKNIQYF.

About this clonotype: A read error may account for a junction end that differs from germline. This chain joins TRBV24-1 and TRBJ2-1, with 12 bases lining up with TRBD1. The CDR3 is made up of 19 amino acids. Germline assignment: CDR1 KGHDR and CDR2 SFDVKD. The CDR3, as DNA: TGTGCCACCAGGGATTCCGGGACAGGGGGCCGATTCGGTTACAATGAGCAGTTCTTC. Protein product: CATRDSGTGGRFGYNEQFF.

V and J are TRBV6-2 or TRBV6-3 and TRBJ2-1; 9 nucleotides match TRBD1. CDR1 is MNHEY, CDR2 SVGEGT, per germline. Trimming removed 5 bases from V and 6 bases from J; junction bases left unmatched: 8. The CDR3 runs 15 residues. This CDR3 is CASSGGTGPANEQFF. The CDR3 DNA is TGTGCCAGCAGTGGGGGGACAGGGCCGGCCAATGAGCAGTTCTTC.

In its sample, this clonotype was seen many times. The CDR3 DNA follows: TGTGCCACCGGGGTTACCAAGAACACTGAAGCTTTCTTT. It specifies CATGVTKNTEAFF. The chain recombines TRBV6-2 or TRBV6-3 with TRBJ1-1; D gene ambiguous. This CDR3 spans 13 amino acids. CDR1 is MNHEY, CDR2 SVGEGT, per germline. With 10 bases removed from V and 1 base from J, the gap between germline ends came to 13 bases.

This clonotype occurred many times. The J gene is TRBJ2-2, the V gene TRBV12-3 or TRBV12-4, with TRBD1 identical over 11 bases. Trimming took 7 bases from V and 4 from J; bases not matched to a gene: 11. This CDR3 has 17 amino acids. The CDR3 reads CASTTLSGTGGTGELFF. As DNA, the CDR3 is TGTGCCAGCACCACCCTGTCCGGGACAGGGGGCACCGGGGAGCTGTTTTTT.

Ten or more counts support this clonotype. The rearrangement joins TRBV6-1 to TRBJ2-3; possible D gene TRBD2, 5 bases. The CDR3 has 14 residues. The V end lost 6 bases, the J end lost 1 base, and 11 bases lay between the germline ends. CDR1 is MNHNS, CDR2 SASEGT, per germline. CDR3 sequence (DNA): TGTGCCAGCAGCCGGGAAGTGGGCACAGATACGCAGTATTTT. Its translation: CASSREVGTDTQYF.

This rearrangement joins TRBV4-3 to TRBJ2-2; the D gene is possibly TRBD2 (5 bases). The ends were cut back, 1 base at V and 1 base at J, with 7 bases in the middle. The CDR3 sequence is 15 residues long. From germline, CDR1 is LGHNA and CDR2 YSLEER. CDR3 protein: CASSQAGLNTGELFF. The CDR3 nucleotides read TGCGCCAGCAGCCAAGCCGGACTGAACACCGGGGAGCTGTTTTTT.

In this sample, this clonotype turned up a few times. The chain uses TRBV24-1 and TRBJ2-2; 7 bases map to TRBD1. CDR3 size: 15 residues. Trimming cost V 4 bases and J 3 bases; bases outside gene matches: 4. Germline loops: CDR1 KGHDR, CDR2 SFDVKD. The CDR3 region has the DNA TGTGCCACCAGTGACTTAACAGGGGACACCGGGGAGCTGTTTTTT. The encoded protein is CATSDLTGDTGELFF.

Here the CDR3 DNA reads TGTGCCAGCAGTGATGTCTGGACAGGGGGCGACTATGGCTACACCTTC. Protein product: CASSDVWTGGDYGYTF. The chain carries TRBV25-1 and TRBJ1-2, with 11 bases identical to TRBD1. Germline trimming cut 3 bases from V and 3 bases from J; bases unmatched to any gene: 6. CDR1 and CDR2 from the germline V gene are MGHDK and SYGVNS. CDR3 length: 16 residues.

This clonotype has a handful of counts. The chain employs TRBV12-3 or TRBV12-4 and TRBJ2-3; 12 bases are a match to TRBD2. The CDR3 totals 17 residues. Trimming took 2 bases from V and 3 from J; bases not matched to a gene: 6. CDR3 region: CASSLMGLAGGTDTQYF. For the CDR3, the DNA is TGTGCCAGCAGTTTAATGGGCCTAGCGGGAGGGACAGATACGCAGTATTTT.

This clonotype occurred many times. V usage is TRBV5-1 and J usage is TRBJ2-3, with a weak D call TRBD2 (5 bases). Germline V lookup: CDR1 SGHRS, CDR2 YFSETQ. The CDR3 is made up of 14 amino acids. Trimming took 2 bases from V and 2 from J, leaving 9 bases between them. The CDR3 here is CASSFGESTDTQYF. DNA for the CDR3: TGCGCCAGCAGCTTCGGGGAGTCCACAGATACGCAGTATTTT.

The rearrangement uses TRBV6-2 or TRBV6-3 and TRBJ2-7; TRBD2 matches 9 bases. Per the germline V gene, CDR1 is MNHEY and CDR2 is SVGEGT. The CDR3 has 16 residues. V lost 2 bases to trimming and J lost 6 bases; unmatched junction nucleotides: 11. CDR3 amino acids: CASSYGRASGVAEQYF. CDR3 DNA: TGTGCCAGCAGTTACGGTCGTGCTAGCGGGGTCGCCGAGCAGTACTTC.